This TCR beta chain originates from a study of T cell responses to AZD1222 COVID-19 vaccine. Comment on this clone: Its antigen is not known. Other DNA sequences from this sample encode an identical CDR3 as well.

Looked up from germline, CDR1 is LNHDA and CDR2 is SQIVND (reference sequence). The length of the CDR3 is 13 residues. Trimming pared 5 bases from V and 7 bases from J, leaving 12 bases between. Study results and caveats: White British people made up most donors, females outnumbered males, and clonal diversity was possibly underestimated. Spike-specific TCR breadth rose after two AZD1222 doses, and depth rose as well.

Sequencing used immunoSEQ multiplex PCR; TCRdb keeps in-frame clones, though not all of them. Altogether some 87,000 clones are present, under 95% being singletons, with the ten largest covering approximately 5.2%. The rearrangement links TRBV19 to TRBJ1-5; D unclear. This TCR came from an adult in good health. The material was peripheral blood, obtained on day 0 of MenACWY control vaccination. Here the CDR3 reads CASSQGGGQPQHF. CDR3 sequence (DNA): TGTGCCAGTAGTCAAGGAGGAGGGCAGCCCCAGCATTTT.